This T cell receptor beta chain was recovered during a study of T-cell reconstitution after alpha-beta-depleted transplantation in children. Study findings and constraints: At around two months after transplant, the alpha-beta T cells were reportedly derived from several hundred expanded clones that came from non-depleted graft cells. After transplant, high TCRbeta diversity at day 60 in some patients arose from surviving recipient T cells and thymic progenitors.

Germline CDR1 is LGHNA and CDR2 is YSLEER. V gave up 3 bases and J gave up 4 bases; unmatched junction bases: 11. The CDR3 runs 17 residues. Ten or more counts support this clonotype. The target antigen is unknown. Unique molecular identifiers were used to barcode this TCRbeta library. TCRdb analysed the PCR reads with MiXCR anew, one entry per CDR3 protein. The table has roughly 490,000 distinct CDR3 sequences, 11% seen once. The receptor comes from a female patient aged 2-9 years who had a stem cell transplant for aplastic anemia, so the T cells may come from the graft donor. This sample comprised PBMCs, mostly from graft donor cells, obtained 180 days after TCRalphabeta/CD19-depleted stem cell transplant. The genes are TRBV4-3 and TRBJ2-1; 8 bases fit TRBD2. DNA of the CDR3: TGCGCCAGCAGCCACTGGCTCGTAGCGGGGACTTACAATGAGCAGTTCTTC. Protein sequence: CASSHWLVAGTYNEQFF.